This TCR beta chain appears in the sequencing data of a study of T-cell reconstitution after alpha-beta-depleted transplantation in children. Study-wide results and limits: T-cell numbers and diversity one year post-transplant derived largely from freshly generated T cells. Expanded graft clones numbering several hundred reportedly gave rise to alpha-beta T cells about two months after transplant. Where some patients showed high TCRbeta diversity at day 60, it came from recipient T cells and thymic progenitors that had survived.

The CDR3 consists of 16 residues. The V end was cut by 1 base, the J end by 2 bases, with 12 bases between. This clonotype occurred a few times. Its cognate antigen is unknown. Molecular barcoding with unique molecular identifiers was used for the TCRbeta library. TCRdb reprocessed the PCR reads via MiXCR and lists one record per CDR3 protein. The sample lists hundreds of thousands of distinct CDR3 sequences; 16% were seen once. The rearrangement uses TRBV12-3 or TRBV12-4 and TRBJ2-1; no firm D call. This receptor was obtained from a male patient aged 2-9 years who had a stem cell transplant for acute lymphoblastic leukemia, so the T cells may come from the graft donor. Here the sequenced sample was PBMCs, mostly from graft donor cells, taken 360 days after TCRalphabeta/CD19-depleted stem cell transplant. The CDR3 DNA is TGTGCCAGCAGTTTAGTGGTCTTGCCGACCTACAATGAGCAGTTCTTC. This gives the protein CASSLVVLPTYNEQFF.